Below are 16 T cell receptor beta chains sequenced from a single sample in a study of CD8 T cells in Susac syndrome. Random-hexamer reverse transcription was applied to roughly 0.5 to 1 ug RNA. TCRdb recomputed calls from the immunoSEQ multiplex PCR reads with MiXCR, one row per CDR3 protein. The repertoire has around 170,000 distinct CDR3 sequences, around 95% of them found once; the top ten carry 0.098%. Specimen: CD4+ T cells from PBMCs. These TCRs come from a human donor with Susac syndrome.

V usage is TRBV7-8 and J usage is TRBJ1-1; possibly TRBD1 for D (5 bases). Trimming took 0 bases from V and 10 from J, leaving 12 bases between them. This CDR3 has 13 residues. Germline lookup yields CDR1 SGHVS and CDR2 FQNEAQ. The CDR3: CASSLALGGGAFF. CDR3 coding DNA: TGTGCCAGCAGCTTAGCGCTGGGGGGGGGAGCTTTCTTT. Filled out from reference TRBV7-8 and TRBJ1-1, the complete variable domain reads GAGVSQSPRYKVAKRGQDVALRCDPISGHVSLFWYQQALGQGPEFLTYFQNEAQLDKSGLPSDRFFAERPEGSVSTLKIQRTQQEDSAVYLCASSLALGGGAFFGQGTRLTVV.

This clonotype was recorded once. V usage is TRBV7-3 and J usage is TRBJ1-2; D might be TRBD1 (6 bases). This CDR3 has 14 amino acids. Germline V gene sequence: CDR1 SGHTA, CDR2 FQGTGA. Trimming left V 5 bases short and J 0 bases short, with 10 bases between. The CDR3 nucleotides read TGTGCCAGCAGCCCGAGGACAGCTAACTATGGCTACACCTTC. This translates into CASSPRTANYGYTF.

The chain carries TRBV6-5 and TRBJ2-2; tentatively, D is TRBD1 (6 bases). Germline CDR1 reads MNHEY; CDR2 reads SVGAGI. Trimming took off 1 base at V and 0 bases at J, with 12 bases between the two ends. The CDR3 is 17 residues long. The CDR3 nucleotides read TGTGCCAGCAGTTACTTGAGGACAGACTCGAACACCGGGGAGCTGTTTTTT. Translation: CASSYLRTDSNTGELFF.

The chain has TRBV6-5 and TRBJ2-3, with D maybe TRBD2 (7 bases). Germline V gene data show CDR1 as MNHEY and CDR2 as SVGAGI. The CDR3 loop spans 14 amino acids. Trimming took 7 bases from V and 5 from J, leaving 16 bases between them. CDR3 DNA: TGTGCCAGCAAGTCGGCGGGGGCGATAGATACGCAGTATTTT. Amino acids: CASKSAGAIDTQYF.

The rearrangement joins TRBV5-1 to TRBJ2-1; D is perhaps TRBD2 (6 bases). This CDR3 region has 13 residues. V was pared by 3 bases and J by 9 bases, with 13 bases between. Germline V gene data show CDR1 as SGHRS and CDR2 as YFSETQ. The CDR3 reads CASSSPGGGEQFF. CDR3 in DNA: TGCGCCAGCAGCTCCCCCGGGGGTGGTGAGCAGTTCTTC. The full variable domain, rest sourced from reference TRBV5-1 and TRBJ2-1, is KAGVTQTPRYLIKTRGQQVTLSCSPISGHRSVSWYQQTPGQGLQFLFEYFSETQRNKGNFPGRFSGRQFSNSRSEMNVSTLELGDSALYLCASSSPGGGEQFFGPGTRLTVL.

In this sample, this clonotype turned up a few times. The rearrangement links TRBV5-1 to TRBJ1-6; D possibly corresponds to TRBD1 (5 bases). This CDR3 contains 13 residues. Germline assignment: CDR1 SGHRS and CDR2 YFSETQ. The germline V and J ends were trimmed by 4 bases and 7 bases, with 9 bases remaining between them. The CDR3 protein is CASSQQENSPLHF. The CDR3 DNA is TGCGCCAGCAGCCAACAGGAAAATTCACCCCTCCACTTT. Drawing the rest from reference TRBV5-1 and TRBJ1-6, the complete variable domain is KAGVTQTPRYLIKTRGQQVTLSCSPISGHRSVSWYQQTPGQGLQFLFEYFSETQRNKGNFPGRFSGRQFSNSRSEMNVSTLELGDSALYLCASSQQENSPLHFGNGTRLTVT.

This sequence joins TRBV4-3 and TRBJ2-1; possible D gene TRBD2, 5 bases. Looked up from germline, CDR1 is LGHNA and CDR2 is YSLEER. CDR3 length: 16 amino acids. Trimming took off 4 bases at V and 4 bases at J, with 17 bases between the two ends. The CDR3 loop reads CASSLDLTQPYNEQFF. CDR3 nucleotide sequence: TGCGCCAGCAGCCTGGACTTAACACAACCTTACAATGAGCAGTTCTTC.

The chain links TRBV11-1 to TRBJ1-2; unclear D gene. This CDR3 is built from 13 residues. Germline assignment: CDR1 SGHAT and CDR2 FQDESV (reference sequence). The V end lost 4 bases, the J end lost 6 bases, and 12 bases lay between the germline ends. This chain's CDR3 is CASSSPPAHGYTF. CDR3 coding DNA: TGTGCCAGCAGCTCACCCCCGGCCCATGGCTACACCTTC.

The chain recombines TRBV7-2 with TRBJ2-1, with 12 nucleotides matching TRBD2. Germline values: CDR1 SGHTA, CDR2 FQGNSA. The CDR3 contains 14 residues. V was pared by 1 base and J by 15 bases, with 7 bases of the junction left unmatched. The CDR3 protein is CASSLGLAGGSGFF. The CDR3 bases are TGTGCCAGCAGCTTAGGTCTAGCGGGGGGGTCCGGGTTCTTC.

This chain links TRBV29-1 with TRBJ1-3, with 10 bases lining up with TRBD1. From germline, CDR1 is SQVTM and CDR2 ANQGSEA. This CDR3 contains 15 residues. V dropped 6 bases and J dropped 1; count of bases not matched to a gene: 6. The CDR3 sequence is CSVGDRGFSGNTIYF. The DNA of the CDR3 is TGCAGCGTGGGGGACAGGGGCTTTTCTGGAAACACCATATATTTT. Full variable domain (remainder filled in from reference TRBV29-1 and TRBJ1-3): SAVISQKPSRDICQRGTSLTIQCQVDSQVTMMFWYRQQPGQSLTLIATANQGSEATYESGFVIDKFPISRPNLTFSTLTVSNMSPEDSSIYLCSVGDRGFSGNTIYFGEGSWLTVV.

This chain links TRBV12-3 or TRBV12-4 with TRBJ1-2; no firm D call. This CDR3 is 13 amino acids long. V lost 6 bases, J lost 4 bases, and 12 bases lay in between. CDR3 amino acids: CASSRVTLYGYTF. Written as DNA, the CDR3 is TGTGCCAGCAGCCGAGTAACCCTCTATGGCTACACCTTC.

The chain links TRBV6-5 to TRBJ1-2, with a possible D match to TRBD1 (5 bases). There are 18 residues in the CDR3. Deletions cut 3 bases from V and 4 bases from J, with 24 bases between. Germline V gives CDR1 MNHEY, CDR2 SVGAGI. As DNA, the CDR3 is TGTGCCAGCAGTTATATCAGGGCTCGAGACGGATCAACCTATGGCTACACCTTC. Protein product: CASSYIRARDGSTYGYTF.

This chain connects TRBV9 to TRBJ1-1; D is possibly TRBD1 (6 bases). CDR1 and CDR2 (germline): SGDLS, YYNGEE. This CDR3 comprises 14 residues. The V gene lost 0 bases and the J gene lost 5 bases, with 11 bases spanning the gap. CDR3 protein: CASSVAGVGTEAFF. The CDR3 nucleotides read TGTGCCAGCAGCGTAGCAGGGGTGGGGACTGAAGCTTTCTTT.

This clonotype has a single count. The chain links TRBV15 to TRBJ1-2, with D possibly being TRBD1 (5 bases). This CDR3 is built from 13 residues. V shed 0 bases and J shed 4 bases, with 6 bases lying between them. Germline values: CDR1 LNHNV, CDR2 YYDKDF (reference sequence). In nucleotides, the CDR3 is TGTGCCACCAGCAGAGATAGGGGCTATGGCTACACCTTC. This codes for CATSRDRGYGYTF.

CDR3 in DNA: TGCGCCAGCAGCCTCAGTTTAGGGGTTGGGACTGAAGCTTTCTTT. Protein: CASSLSLGVGTEAFF. The chain carries TRBV4-1 and TRBJ1-1, with D perhaps matching TRBD1 (5 bases). V gave up 4 bases and J gave up 5 bases, with 17 bases separating them. The CDR3 length is 15 residues. CDR1 and CDR2 (germline): MGHRA, YSYEKL.

The V gene is TRBV18, the J gene TRBJ1-5, with D tentatively TRBD1 (6 bases). CDR1 and CDR2 (germline): KGHSH, LQKENI. Trimming took 3 bases from V and 0 from J, leaving 12 bases between them. The CDR3 sequence is 16 residues long. Here the CDR3 DNA reads TGTGCCAGCTCACCCGGGACATCTAATAGCAATCAGCCCCAGCATTTT. This encodes CASSPGTSNSNQPQHF.